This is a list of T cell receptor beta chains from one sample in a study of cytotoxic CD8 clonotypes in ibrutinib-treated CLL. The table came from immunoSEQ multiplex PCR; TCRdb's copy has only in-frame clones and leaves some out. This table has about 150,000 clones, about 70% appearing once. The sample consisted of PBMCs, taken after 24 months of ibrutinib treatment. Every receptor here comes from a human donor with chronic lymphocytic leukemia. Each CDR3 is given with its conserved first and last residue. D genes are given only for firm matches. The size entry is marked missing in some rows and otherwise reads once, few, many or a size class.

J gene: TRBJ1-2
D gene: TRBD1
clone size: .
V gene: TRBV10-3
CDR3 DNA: TGTGCCATCAATGACAGGGCGGTGGGTGGCTACACCTTC
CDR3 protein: CAINDRAVGGYTF

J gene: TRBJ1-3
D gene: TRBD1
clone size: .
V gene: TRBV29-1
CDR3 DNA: TGCAGCGTCCGCCACAGGGGGCAGGGAAACACCATATATTTT
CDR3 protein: CSVRHRGQGNTIYF

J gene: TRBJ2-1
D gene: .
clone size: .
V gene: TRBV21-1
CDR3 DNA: TGTGCCTCCATCGGGGGTGAGCAGTTCTTC
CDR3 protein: CASIGGEQFF

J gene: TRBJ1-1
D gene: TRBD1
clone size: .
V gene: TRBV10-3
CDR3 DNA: TGTGCCATCAGTGCCAATATTGACAGGGGCACTGAAGCTTTCTTT
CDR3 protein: CAISANIDRGTEAFF

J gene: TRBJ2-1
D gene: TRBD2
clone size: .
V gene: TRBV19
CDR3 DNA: TGTGCCAGTAGTATAGGGCTAGCGGTTCGGGGTGAGCAGTTCTTC
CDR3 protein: CASSIGLAVRGEQFF

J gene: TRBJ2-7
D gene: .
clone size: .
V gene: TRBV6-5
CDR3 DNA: TGTGCCAGCTCTCGAGGGACCCACGAGCAGTACTTC
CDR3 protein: CASSRGTHEQYF

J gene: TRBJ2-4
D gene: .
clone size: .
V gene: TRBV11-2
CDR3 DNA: TGTGCTTGCTCTCGAGGCAAAAACATTCAGTACTTC
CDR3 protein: CACSRGKNIQYF

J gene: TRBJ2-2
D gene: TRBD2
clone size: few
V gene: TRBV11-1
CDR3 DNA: TGTGCCAGCAGCCCCCGAGGGACTAGCGGGACGGTCGGGGAGCTGTTTTTT
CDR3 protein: CASSPRGTSGTVGELFF

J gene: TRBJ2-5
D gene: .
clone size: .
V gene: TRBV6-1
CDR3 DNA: TGTGCCAGCAGTGAACTGGCAGTCCAGTACTTC
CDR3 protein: CASSELAVQYF

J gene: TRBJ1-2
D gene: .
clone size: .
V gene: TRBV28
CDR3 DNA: TGTGCCAGCAGTTTACCAGGGGCTAGGTATGGCTACACCTTC
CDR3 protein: CASSLPGARYGYTF

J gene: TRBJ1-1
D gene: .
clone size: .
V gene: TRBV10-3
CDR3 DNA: TGTGCCATCAGTGATCCACGGGGGAACACTGAAGCTTTCTTT
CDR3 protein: CAISDPRGNTEAFF

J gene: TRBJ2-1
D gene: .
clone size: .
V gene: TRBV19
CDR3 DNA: TGTGCCAGCGGGGGCCACTACAATGAGCAGTTCTTC
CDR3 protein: CASGGHYNEQFF

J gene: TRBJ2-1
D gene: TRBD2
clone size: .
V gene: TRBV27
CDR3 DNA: TGTGCCAGCAGTTTGGGGGGGATCGGGTTGAATGAGCAGTTCTTC
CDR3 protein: CASSLGGIGLNEQFF

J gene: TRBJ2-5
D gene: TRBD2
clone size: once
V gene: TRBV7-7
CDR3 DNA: TGTGCCAGCAGCCCTAGCGGGAGGTCCCAAGAGACCCAGTACTTC
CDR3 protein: CASSPSGRSQETQYF

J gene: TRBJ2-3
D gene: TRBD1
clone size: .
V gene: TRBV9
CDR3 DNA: TGTGCCAGCAGCTCCGGACAGGGTGCAGATACGCAGTATTTT
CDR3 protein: CASSSGQGADTQYF

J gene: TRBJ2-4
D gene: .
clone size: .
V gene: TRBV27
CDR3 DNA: TGTGCCAGCAGTCCCCCGGGGGTGGGAAACATTCAGTACTTC
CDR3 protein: CASSPPGVGNIQYF

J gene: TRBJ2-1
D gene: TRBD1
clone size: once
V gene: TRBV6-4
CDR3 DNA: TGTGCCAGCAGGAGGACAGGGGCCCCTACGGATGAGCAGTTCTTC
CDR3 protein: CASRRTGAPTDEQFF

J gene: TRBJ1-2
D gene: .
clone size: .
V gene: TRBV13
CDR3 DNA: TGTGCCAGCAGCTTATTCTCAGGGGCAAATGGCTACACCTTC
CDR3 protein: CASSLFSGANGYTF

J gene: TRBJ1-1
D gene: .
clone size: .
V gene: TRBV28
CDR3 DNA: TGTGCCAGCAGTTTAGGCGCCCTTATGAACACTGAAGCTTTCTTT
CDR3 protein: CASSLGALMNTEAFF

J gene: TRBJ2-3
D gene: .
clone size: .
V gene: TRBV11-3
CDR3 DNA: TGTGCCAGAAGGGGTTTTGGCACAGATACGCAGTATTTT
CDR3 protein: CARRGFGTDTQYF

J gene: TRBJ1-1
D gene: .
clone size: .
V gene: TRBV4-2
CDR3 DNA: TGTGCCAGCAGCCAAGGGACAGCTTTGAACACTGAAGCTTTCTTT
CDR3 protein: CASSQGTALNTEAFF

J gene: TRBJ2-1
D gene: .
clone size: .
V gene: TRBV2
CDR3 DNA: TGTGCCAGCAGTCGGGAAGACCCACGGGGCTCCTACAATGAGCAGTTCTTC
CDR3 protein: CASSREDPRGSYNEQFF

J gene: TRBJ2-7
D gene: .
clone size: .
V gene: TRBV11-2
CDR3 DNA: TGTGCCAGCAGCTTCGGTGGTGAGCAGTACTTC
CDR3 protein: CASSFGGEQYF

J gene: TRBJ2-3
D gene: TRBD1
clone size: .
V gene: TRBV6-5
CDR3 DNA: TGTGCCAGCAGACGCGACAGGGTCGAGTATTTT
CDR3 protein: CASRRDRVEYF

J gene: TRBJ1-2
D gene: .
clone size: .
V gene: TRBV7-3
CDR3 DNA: TGTGCCAGCAGCCCCGGGCCGGGCAGCTATGGCTACACCTTC
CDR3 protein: CASSPGPGSYGYTF

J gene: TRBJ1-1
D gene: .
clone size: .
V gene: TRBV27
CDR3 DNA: TGTGCCAGCAGGGCCGGGACACCTGGGAACACTGAAGCTTTCTTT
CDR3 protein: CASRAGTPGNTEAFF

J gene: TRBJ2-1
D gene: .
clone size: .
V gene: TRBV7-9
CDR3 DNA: TGTGCCAGCAGCTTGGGGGAGCAGTTCTTC
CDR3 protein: CASSLGEQFF

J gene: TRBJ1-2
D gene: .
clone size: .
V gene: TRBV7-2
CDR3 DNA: TGTGCCAGCAGCTTACCCTCCCGAGGGGCCGACGGGGGCTACACCTTC
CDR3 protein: CASSLPSRGADGGYTF

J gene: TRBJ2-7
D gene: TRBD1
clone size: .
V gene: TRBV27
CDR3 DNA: TGTGCCAGCAGTACAACCGGGACAGGGAATAGCTACGAGCAGTACTTC
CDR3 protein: CASSTTGTGNSYEQYF

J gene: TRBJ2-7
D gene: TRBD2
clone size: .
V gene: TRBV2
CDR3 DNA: TGTGCCAGCAGGGAGGGACTATTCGAGCAGTACTTC
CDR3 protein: CASREGLFEQYF

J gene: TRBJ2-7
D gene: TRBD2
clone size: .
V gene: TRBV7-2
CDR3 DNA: TGTGCCAGCAGGGCTAGCGGCTATATCGGCGAGCAGTACTTC
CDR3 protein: CASRASGYIGEQYF

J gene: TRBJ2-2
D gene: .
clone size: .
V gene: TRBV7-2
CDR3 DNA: TGTGCCAGCAGCTTCCAACAGGGCACCGGGGAGCTGTTTTTT
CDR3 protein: CASSFQQGTGELFF

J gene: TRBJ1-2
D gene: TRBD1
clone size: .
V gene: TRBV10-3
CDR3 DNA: TGTGCCATCAGTGTGTCGGGACAGGGAGCCTATGGCTACACCTTC
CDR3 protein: CAISVSGQGAYGYTF

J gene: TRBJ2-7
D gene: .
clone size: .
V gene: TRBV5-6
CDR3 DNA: TGTGCCAGCAGCTTGGGGCAGGGAGCCTACGAGCAGTACTTC
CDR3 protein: CASSLGQGAYEQYF